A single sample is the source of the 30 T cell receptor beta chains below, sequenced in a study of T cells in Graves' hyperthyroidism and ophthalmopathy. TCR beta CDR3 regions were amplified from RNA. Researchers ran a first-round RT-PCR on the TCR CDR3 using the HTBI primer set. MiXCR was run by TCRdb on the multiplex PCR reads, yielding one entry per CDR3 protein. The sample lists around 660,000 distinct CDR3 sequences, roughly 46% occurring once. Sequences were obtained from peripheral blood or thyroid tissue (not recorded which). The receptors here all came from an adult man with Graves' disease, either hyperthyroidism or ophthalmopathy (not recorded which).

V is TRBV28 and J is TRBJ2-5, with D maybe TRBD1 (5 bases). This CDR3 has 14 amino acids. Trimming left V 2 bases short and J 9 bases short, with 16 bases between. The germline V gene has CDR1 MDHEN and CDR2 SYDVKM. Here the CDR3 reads CASSLGQGKAPQYF. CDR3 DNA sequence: TGTGCCAGCAGTTTAGGGCAGGGCAAGGCGCCCCAGTACTTC.

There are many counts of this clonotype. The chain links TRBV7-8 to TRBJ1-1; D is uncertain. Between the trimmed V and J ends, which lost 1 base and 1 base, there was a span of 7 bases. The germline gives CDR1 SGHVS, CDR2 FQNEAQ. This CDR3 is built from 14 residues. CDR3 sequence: CASSLVHGNTEAFF. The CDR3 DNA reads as TGTGCCAGCAGCTTAGTTCACGGGAACACTGAAGCTTTCTTT.

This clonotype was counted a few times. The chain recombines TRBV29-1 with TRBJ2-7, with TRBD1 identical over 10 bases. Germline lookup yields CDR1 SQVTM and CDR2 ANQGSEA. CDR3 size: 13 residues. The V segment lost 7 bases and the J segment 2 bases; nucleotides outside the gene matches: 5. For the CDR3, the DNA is TGCAGCGCCGAAGGGACAGGGGCCTACGAGCAGTACTTC. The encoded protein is CSAEGTGAYEQYF.

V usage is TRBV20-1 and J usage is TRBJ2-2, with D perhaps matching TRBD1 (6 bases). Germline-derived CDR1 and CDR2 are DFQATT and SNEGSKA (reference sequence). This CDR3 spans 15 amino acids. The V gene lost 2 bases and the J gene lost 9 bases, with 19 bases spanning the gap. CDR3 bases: TGCAGTGCTAGACCCGCTGAGGGGGTTGGCCGGGAGCTGTTTTTT. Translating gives CSARPAEGVGRELFF.

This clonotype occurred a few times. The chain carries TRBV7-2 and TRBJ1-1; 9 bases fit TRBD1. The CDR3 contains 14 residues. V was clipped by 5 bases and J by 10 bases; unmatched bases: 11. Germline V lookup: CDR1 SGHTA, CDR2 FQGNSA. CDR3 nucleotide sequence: TGTGCCAGCAGCACACAACCCGACAGGGGGTCAGCTTTCTTT. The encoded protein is CASSTQPDRGSAFF.

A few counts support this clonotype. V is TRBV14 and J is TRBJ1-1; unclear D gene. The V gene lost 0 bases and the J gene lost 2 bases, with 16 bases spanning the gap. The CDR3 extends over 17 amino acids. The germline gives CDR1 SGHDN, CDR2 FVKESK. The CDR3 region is CASSQDRGQVVNTEAFF. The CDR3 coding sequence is TGTGCCAGCAGCCAAGATCGTGGGCAGGTAGTAAACACTGAAGCTTTCTTT. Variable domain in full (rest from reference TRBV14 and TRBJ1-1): EAGVTQFPSHSVIEKGQTVTLRCDPISGHDNLYWYRRVMGKEIKFLLHFVKESKQDESGMPNNRFLAERTGGTYSTLKVQPAELEDSGVYFCASSQDRGQVVNTEAFFGQGTRLTVV.

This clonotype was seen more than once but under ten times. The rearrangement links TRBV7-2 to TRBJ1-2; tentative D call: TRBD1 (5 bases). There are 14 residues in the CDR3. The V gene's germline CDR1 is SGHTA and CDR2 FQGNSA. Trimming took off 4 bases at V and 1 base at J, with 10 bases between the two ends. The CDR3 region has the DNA TGTGCCAGCAGCTCAGGACACGTTAACTATGGCTACACCTTC. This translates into CASSSGHVNYGYTF.

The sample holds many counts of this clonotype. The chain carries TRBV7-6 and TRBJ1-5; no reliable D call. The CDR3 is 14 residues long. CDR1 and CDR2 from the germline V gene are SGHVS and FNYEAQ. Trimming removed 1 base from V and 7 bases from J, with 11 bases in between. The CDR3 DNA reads TGTGCCAGCAGCTTAGGAGGGTCGGGGCAGCCCCAGCATTTT. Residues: CASSLGGSGQPQHF.

CDR3: CASSAKAGQRAAYEQYF. The DNA for the CDR3 is TGTGCCAGTAGTGCCAAGGCTGGGCAGCGGGCCGCCTACGAGCAGTACTTC. This rearrangement joins TRBV19 to TRBJ2-7, with D tentatively TRBD2 (6 bases). This CDR3 has 17 residues. V was trimmed by 5 bases and J by 2 bases, leaving 22 bases between them. The germline V gene has CDR1 LNHDA and CDR2 SQIVND (reference sequence).

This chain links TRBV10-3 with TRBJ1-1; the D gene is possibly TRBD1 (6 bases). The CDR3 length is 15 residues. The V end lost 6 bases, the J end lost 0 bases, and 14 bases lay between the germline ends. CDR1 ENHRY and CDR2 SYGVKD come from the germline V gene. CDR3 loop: CAIRETGALNTEAFF. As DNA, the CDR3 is TGTGCCATCAGGGAGACAGGAGCATTGAACACTGAAGCTTTCTTT.

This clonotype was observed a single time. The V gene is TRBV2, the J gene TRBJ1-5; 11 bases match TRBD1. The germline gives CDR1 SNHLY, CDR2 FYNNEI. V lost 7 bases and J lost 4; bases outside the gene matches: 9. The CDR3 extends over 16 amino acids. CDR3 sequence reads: CASTRDRGIGNQPQHF. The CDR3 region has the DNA TGTGCCAGCACCCGGGACAGGGGGATTGGGAATCAGCCCCAGCATTTT.

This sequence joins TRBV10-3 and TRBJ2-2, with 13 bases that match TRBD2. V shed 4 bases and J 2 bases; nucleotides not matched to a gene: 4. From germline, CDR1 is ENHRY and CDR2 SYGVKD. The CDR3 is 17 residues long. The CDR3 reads CAISVGTSGTNTGELFF. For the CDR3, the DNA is TGTGCCATCAGTGTCGGGACTAGCGGGACCAACACCGGGGAGCTGTTTTTT.

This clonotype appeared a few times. The CDR3 DNA reads as TGTGCCAGCAGTCGCGCGGGGGACAGGGGGTACCTACGCTATGGCTACACCTTC. Translation gives CASSRAGDRGYLRYGYTF. This chain links TRBV7-2 with TRBJ1-2; 11 bases fit TRBD1. The germline gives CDR1 SGHTA, CDR2 FQGNSA. V was clipped by 6 bases and J by 4 bases; unmatched bases: 16. The CDR3 runs 18 residues.

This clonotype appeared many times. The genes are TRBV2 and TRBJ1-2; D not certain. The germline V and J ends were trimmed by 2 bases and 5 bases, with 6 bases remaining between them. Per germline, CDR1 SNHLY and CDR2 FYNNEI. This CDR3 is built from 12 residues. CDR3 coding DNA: TGTGCCAGCAGTGAAACGGCATATGGCTACACCTTC. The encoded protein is CASSETAYGYTF.

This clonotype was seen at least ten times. The CDR3 loop is CASSQRRQYMNTEAFF. DNA for the CDR3: TGTGCCAGCAGCCAGCGGAGACAGTACATGAACACTGAAGCTTTCTTT. V is TRBV7-9 and J is TRBJ1-1; D possibly corresponds to TRBD1 (5 bases). CDR3 length: 16 residues. The V end was cut by 5 bases, the J end by 0 bases, with 16 bases between. From germline, CDR1 is SEHNR and CDR2 FQNEAQ (reference sequence).

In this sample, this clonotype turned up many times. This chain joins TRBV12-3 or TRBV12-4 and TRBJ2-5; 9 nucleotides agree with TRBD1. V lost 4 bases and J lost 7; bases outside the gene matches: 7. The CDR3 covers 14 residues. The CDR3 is CASSSQDRGGTQYF. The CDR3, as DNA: TGTGCCAGCAGTTCCCAGGACAGGGGTGGGACCCAGTACTTC.

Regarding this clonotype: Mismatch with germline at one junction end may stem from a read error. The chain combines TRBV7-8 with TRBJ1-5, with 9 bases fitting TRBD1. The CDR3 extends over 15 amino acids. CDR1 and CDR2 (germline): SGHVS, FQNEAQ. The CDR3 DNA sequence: TGTGCCAGTAGCTTAGGGGGACAGGGATCCCAGCCCCAGCATTTT. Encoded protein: CASSLGGQGSQPQHF.

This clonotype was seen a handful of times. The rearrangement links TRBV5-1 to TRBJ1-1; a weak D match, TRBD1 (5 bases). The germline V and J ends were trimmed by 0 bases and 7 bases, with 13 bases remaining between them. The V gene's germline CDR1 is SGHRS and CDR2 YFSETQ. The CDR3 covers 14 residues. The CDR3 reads CASSLDRGIGEAFF. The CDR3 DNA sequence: TGCGCCAGCAGCTTGGATCGGGGGATCGGTGAAGCTTTCTTT.

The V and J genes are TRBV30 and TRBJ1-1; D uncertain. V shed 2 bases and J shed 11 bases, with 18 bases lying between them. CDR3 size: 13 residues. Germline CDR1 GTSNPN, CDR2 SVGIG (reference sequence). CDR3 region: CAWSPNDLGSAFF. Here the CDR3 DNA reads TGTGCCTGGAGTCCGAATGACTTGGGCTCGGCTTTCTTT.

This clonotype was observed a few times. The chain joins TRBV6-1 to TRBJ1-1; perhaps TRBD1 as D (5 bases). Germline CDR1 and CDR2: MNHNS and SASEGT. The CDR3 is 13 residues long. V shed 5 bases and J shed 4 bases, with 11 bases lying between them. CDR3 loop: CASSYEGFTEAFF. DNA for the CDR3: TGTGCCAGCAGTTACGAGGGGTTCACTGAAGCTTTCTTT.

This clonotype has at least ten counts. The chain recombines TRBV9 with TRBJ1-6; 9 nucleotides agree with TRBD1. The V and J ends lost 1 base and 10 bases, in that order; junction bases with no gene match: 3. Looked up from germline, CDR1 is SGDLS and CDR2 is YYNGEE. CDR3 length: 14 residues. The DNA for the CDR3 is TGTGCCAGCAGCGTAACAGGGGGCCAATCACCCCTCCACTTT. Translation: CASSVTGGQSPLHF.

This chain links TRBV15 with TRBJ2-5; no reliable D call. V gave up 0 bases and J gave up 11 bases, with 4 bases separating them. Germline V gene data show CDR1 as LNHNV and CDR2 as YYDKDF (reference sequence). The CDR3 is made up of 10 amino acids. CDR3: CATSRERQYF. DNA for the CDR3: TGTGCCACCAGCAGAGAGAGACAGTACTTC.

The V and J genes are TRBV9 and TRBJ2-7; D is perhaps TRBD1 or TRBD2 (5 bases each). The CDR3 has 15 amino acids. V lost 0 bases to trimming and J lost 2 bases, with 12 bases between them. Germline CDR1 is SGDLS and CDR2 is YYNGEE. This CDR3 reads CASSVAGTGAYEQYF. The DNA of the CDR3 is TGTGCCAGCAGCGTAGCTGGGACCGGCGCCTACGAGCAGTACTTC. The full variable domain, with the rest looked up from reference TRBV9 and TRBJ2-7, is DSGVTQTPKHLITATGQRVTLRCSPRSGDLSVYWYQQSLDQGLQFLIQYYNGEERAKGNILERFSAQQFPDLHSELNLSSLELGDSALYFCASSVAGTGAYEQYFGPGTRLTVT.

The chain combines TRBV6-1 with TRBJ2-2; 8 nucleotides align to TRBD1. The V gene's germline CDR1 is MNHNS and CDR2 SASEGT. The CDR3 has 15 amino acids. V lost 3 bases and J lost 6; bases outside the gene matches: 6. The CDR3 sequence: CASSDYRGIPGELFF. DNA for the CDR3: TGTGCCAGCAGTGATTACAGGGGGATACCCGGGGAGCTGTTTTTT.

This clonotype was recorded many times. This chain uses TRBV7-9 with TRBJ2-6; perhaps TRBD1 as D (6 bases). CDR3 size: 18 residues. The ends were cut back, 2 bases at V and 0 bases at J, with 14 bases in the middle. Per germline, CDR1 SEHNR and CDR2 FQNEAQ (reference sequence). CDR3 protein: CASSLPGTSDSGANVLTF. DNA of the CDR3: TGTGCCAGCAGCTTACCCGGGACATCCGACTCTGGGGCCAACGTCCTGACTTTC.

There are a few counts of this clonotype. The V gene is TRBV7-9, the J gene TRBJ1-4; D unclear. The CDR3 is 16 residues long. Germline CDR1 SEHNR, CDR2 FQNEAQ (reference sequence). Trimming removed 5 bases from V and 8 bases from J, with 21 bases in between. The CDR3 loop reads CASSPTPGGGREKLFF. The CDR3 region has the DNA TGTGCCAGCAGCCCGACCCCGGGCGGCGGGAGGGAAAAACTGTTTTTT.

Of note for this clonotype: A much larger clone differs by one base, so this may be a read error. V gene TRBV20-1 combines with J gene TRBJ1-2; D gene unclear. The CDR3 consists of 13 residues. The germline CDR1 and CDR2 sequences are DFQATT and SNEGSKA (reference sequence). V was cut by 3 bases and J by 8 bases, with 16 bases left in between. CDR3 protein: CSARGSLLTGYTF. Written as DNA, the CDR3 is TGCAGTGCTAGGGGGTCTCTCTTAACAGGCTACACCTTC.

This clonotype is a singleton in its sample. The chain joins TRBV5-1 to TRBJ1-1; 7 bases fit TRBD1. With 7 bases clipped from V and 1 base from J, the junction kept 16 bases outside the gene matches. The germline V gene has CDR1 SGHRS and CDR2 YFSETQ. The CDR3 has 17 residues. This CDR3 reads CASPRDSGARANTEAFF. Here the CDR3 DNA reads TGCGCCAGCCCGCGGGACAGTGGGGCGCGGGCGAACACTGAAGCTTTCTTT.

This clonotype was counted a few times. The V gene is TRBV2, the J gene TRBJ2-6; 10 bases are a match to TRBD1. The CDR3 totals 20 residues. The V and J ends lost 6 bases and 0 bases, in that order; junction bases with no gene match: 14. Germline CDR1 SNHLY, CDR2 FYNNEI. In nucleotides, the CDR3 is TGTGCCAGCAGCGTAGCGGCCGGGACAGGGGATTCCTCTGGGGCCAACGTCCTGACTTTC. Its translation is CASSVAAGTGDSSGANVLTF.

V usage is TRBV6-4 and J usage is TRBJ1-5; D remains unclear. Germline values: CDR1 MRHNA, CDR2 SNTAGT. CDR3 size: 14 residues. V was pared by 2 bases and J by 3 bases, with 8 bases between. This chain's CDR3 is CASSDRYHNQPQHF. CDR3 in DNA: TGTGCCAGCAGTGACAGGTACCACAATCAGCCCCAGCATTTT.